One TCR beta chain is described in this entry. Its antigen remains unidentified. This entry comes from a study of Ad26.COV2.S vaccination and SARS-CoV-2 variants. Study-level findings and limits: Possible underestimation of total T cell responses by the TCR breadth and depth analyses was noted.

The treatment here: 19 received Ad26.COV2.S at low or high dose, single or two shots; several received placebo; per-sample allocation not given. Each sample was drawn 63 days after the first injection (of vaccine or placebo). This adult donor, from Boston, was 18-55 years old. Immunization relied on an Ad26 vector, which expressed Wuhan-strain SARS-CoV-2 spike. The germline V gene has CDR1 SEHNR and CDR2 FQNEAQ (reference sequence). This CDR3 is built from 15 residues. Trimming took off 3 bases at V and 0 bases at J, with 12 bases between the two ends. Data came from immunoSEQ multiplex PCR; TCRdb stores just in-frame clones and leaves some out. The repertoire holds approximately 350,000 clones, around 82% seen once, with approximately 7% in the top ten.

The material was peripheral blood, obtained in a trial of Ad26.COV2.S vaccine versus placebo. The sequence was collected from a person aged 18-65 years who received the Ad26.COV2.S COVID-19 vaccine or a placebo. The chain carries TRBV7-9 and TRBJ2-7; D call uncertain. The CDR3 region is CASSLPAKASYEQYF. For the CDR3, the DNA is TGTGCCAGCAGCTTGCCGGCCAAGGCCTCCTACGAGCAGTACTTC. The variable domain in full, with the rest retrieved from reference TRBV7-9 and TRBJ2-7, is DTGVSQNPRHKITKRGQNVTFRCDPISEHNRLYWYRQTLGQGPEFLTYFQNEAQLEKSRLLSDRFSAERPKGSFSTLEIQRTEQGDSAMYLCASSLPAKASYEQYFGPGTRLTVT.